This entry lists 26 T cell receptor beta chains sequenced from one sample in a study of blood T cell repertoires in COVID-19. Clones were sequenced by immunoSEQ multiplex PCR, and TCRdb holds only the in-frame ones, with some missing. This sample has more than 250,000 clones; roughly 80% occur once, and the top ten carry around 5%. Sequencing was done on a sample of PBMCs or T cells enriched from blood (not recorded which). The source is a man aged 35 to 55 who had been exposed to COVID-19.

The chain is built from TRBV5-6 and TRBJ2-7; 10 bases are shared with TRBD2. Germline CDR1 is SGHDT and CDR2 is YYEEEE. The junction had 10 bases not matched to a gene; V was cut back by 4 bases and J by 6 bases. The CDR3 sequence is 15 residues long. DNA for the CDR3: TGTGCCAGCAGCCCGGCCGGACTAGCGGCCCCCGAGCAGTACTTC. Its protein product is CASSPAGLAAPEQYF.

The chain employs TRBV9 and TRBJ2-1; D unclear. From germline, CDR1 is SGDLS and CDR2 YYNGEE. CDR3 length: 15 residues. Trimming removed 0 bases from V and 6 bases from J, with 13 bases in between. CDR3 region: CASSVVSSLLNEQFF. CDR3 nucleotide sequence: TGTGCCAGCAGCGTAGTGTCCAGTCTCCTCAATGAGCAGTTCTTC.

This clone appeared a single time. V usage is TRBV2 and J usage is TRBJ1-6, with 7 nucleotides matching TRBD1. Germline V lookup: CDR1 SNHLY, CDR2 FYNNEI. This CDR3 has 15 residues. With 6 bases clipped from V and 6 bases from J, the junction kept 8 bases outside the gene matches. As DNA, the CDR3 is TGTGCCAGCAGGCCCGGGACAGAACGTAATTCACCCCTCCACTTT. As protein: CASRPGTERNSPLHF.

This chain uses TRBV10-1 with TRBJ2-4; the match to TRBD2 covers 9 bases. V dropped 3 bases and J dropped 5; count of bases not matched to a gene: 8. CDR3 length: 16 residues. Germline V CDR1 and CDR2: WNHNN, SYGVQD (reference sequence). In DNA, the CDR3 is TGCGCCAGCAGTGAAGGTGCTAGCGGGAATCAAAACATTCAGTACTTC. Residues: CASSEGASGNQNIQYF.

The chain couples TRBV19 to TRBJ2-1; possible D gene TRBD2, 6 bases. The germline CDR1 and CDR2 sequences are LNHDA and SQIVND (reference sequence). The V end lost 2 bases, the J end lost 4 bases, and 18 bases lay between the germline ends. The CDR3 extends over 17 amino acids. This CDR3 is CASSIIRGIPQYNEQFF. DNA for the CDR3: TGTGCCAGTAGTATAATCCGGGGGATCCCCCAGTACAATGAGCAGTTCTTC.

The chain couples TRBV4-2 to TRBJ1-2, with D perhaps matching TRBD1 (6 bases). CDR3 length: 15 amino acids. CDR1 and CDR2 (germline): LGHNA, YNFKEQ. V lost 1 base and J 5 bases, leaving 14 bases between the germline ends. CDR3 loop: CASSQGGGQRYGYTF. CDR3 nucleotide sequence: TGTGCCAGCAGCCAAGGAGGTGGACAGCGATATGGCTACACCTTC.

The chain has TRBV24-1 and TRBJ2-3, with 9 bases aligning to TRBD1. The trim removed 5 bases at V and 0 bases at J, leaving 5 bases unmatched. The germline CDR1 and CDR2 sequences are KGHDR and SFDVKD. This CDR3 is 16 amino acids long. The CDR3 reads CATSAAGTGSTDTQYF. Written as DNA, the CDR3 is TGTGCCACCAGTGCCGCCGGGACAGGGAGCACAGATACGCAGTATTTT.

The chain uses TRBV7-2 and TRBJ2-5, with 10 bases matching TRBD1. V was clipped by 6 bases and J by 5 bases; unmatched bases: 3. CDR1 is SGHTA, CDR2 FQGNSA, per germline. The CDR3 consists of 13 residues. The CDR3 region is CASSQDRGETQYF. As DNA, the CDR3 is TGTGCCAGCAGTCAGGACAGGGGGGAGACCCAGTACTTC.

This clone was detected a few times. CDR3 in DNA: TGTGCCTGGAGCGTAGGTTTAGGCCGCGAGGCTAACTATGGCTACACCTTC. As protein: CAWSVGLGREANYGYTF. This chain connects TRBV30 to TRBJ1-2; D is unclear. The CDR3 is 17 residues long. Germline V gene data show CDR1 as GTSNPN and CDR2 as SVGIG (reference sequence). Trimming removed 3 bases from V and 0 bases from J, with 20 bases in between.

The V and J genes are TRBV7-3 and TRBJ2-7; 8 bases fit TRBD2. J lost 7 bases, V lost 2 bases, and 13 bases had no gene match. The V gene's germline CDR1 is SGHTA and CDR2 FQGTGA. The CDR3 extends over 16 amino acids. The CDR3 is CASSLYGLATSGEQYF. In nucleotides, the CDR3 is TGTGCCAGCAGCTTATACGGACTAGCTACCTCGGGGGAGCAGTACTTC.

This chain uses TRBV7-9 with TRBJ2-1; possibly TRBD1 for D (5 bases). Trimming removed 2 bases from V and 6 bases from J, with 14 bases in between. Germline assignment: CDR1 SEHNR and CDR2 FQNEAQ (reference sequence). The CDR3 has 15 amino acids. CDR3 coding DNA: TGTGCCAGCAGCTTAAACGGTCAGCAGGGCAATGAGCAGTTCTTC. Translation gives CASSLNGQQGNEQFF. Drawing the rest from reference TRBV7-9 and TRBJ2-1, the complete variable domain is DTGVSQNPRHKITKRGQNVTFRCDPISEHNRLYWYRQTLGQGPEFLTYFQNEAQLEKSRLLSDRFSAERPKGSFSTLEIQRTEQGDSAMYLCASSLNGQQGNEQFFGPGTRLTVL.

The chain combines TRBV5-8 with TRBJ1-5; no clear D. The germline V gene has CDR1 SGHTS and CDR2 YDEGEE. The CDR3 contains 14 residues. V gave up 5 bases and J gave up 2 bases, with 11 bases separating them. This chain's CDR3 is CASSSGYRNQPQHF. CDR3 DNA sequence: TGTGCCAGCAGTTCAGGATATCGCAATCAGCCCCAGCATTTT.

The gene calls are TRBV19 and TRBJ1-2; 10 nucleotides match TRBD1. This CDR3 region has 16 residues. CDR1 is LNHDA, CDR2 SQIVND, per germline (reference sequence). V lost 3 bases to trimming and J lost 4 bases; unmatched junction nucleotides: 8. The CDR3 bases are TGTGCCAGTAGTATCGAGCGGACAGGGGGAATCTATGGCTACACCTTC. Protein sequence: CASSIERTGGIYGYTF.

About this clone itself: A read error may produce the germline difference seen at one junction end. The V gene is TRBV7-7, the J gene TRBJ2-2; TRBD2 might be the D (7 bases). Germline CDR1 SSHAT, CDR2 FNYEAQ (reference sequence). CDR3 length: 16 residues. This CDR3 is CASSLGVAGATGELFF. CDR3 DNA: TGTGCTAGCAGCTTAGGAGTTGCGGGGGCAACCGGGGAGCTGTTTTTT.

The gene calls are TRBV7-8 and TRBJ2-1; the D is unclear. V was shortened by 0 bases and J by 7 bases, with 4 bases between the two germline ends. This CDR3 has 12 residues. Germline CDR1 and CDR2: SGHVS and FQNEAQ. The CDR3 spells CASSLAFNEQFF. For the CDR3, the DNA is TGTGCCAGCAGCTTAGCCTTTAATGAGCAGTTCTTC.

The chain joins TRBV7-9 to TRBJ1-2; a possible D gene is TRBD1 (5 bases). The germline V and J ends were trimmed by 4 bases and 3 bases, with 21 bases remaining between them. Germline-derived CDR1 and CDR2 are SEHNR and FQNEAQ (reference sequence). This CDR3 comprises 17 residues. DNA of the CDR3: TGTGCCAGCAGCTCCGACGGCACTAAGGGGTGGCACTATGGCTACACCTTC. Encoded protein: CASSSDGTKGWHYGYTF.

The gene calls are TRBV10-3 and TRBJ2-5; 11 nucleotides align to TRBD2. This CDR3 region has 15 residues. CDR1 is ENHRY, CDR2 SYGVKD, per germline. With V trimmed by 4 bases and J by 4 bases, 5 bases remained unmatched. The CDR3: CAISVTSGRRETQYF. Here the CDR3 DNA reads TGTGCCATCAGTGTAACTAGCGGGAGAAGAGAGACCCAGTACTTC.

The gene calls are TRBV7-6 and TRBJ2-1, with D perhaps TRBD1 (5 bases). Germline CDR1 SGHVS, CDR2 FNYEAQ. The V end was cut by 5 bases, the J end by 2 bases, with 7 bases between. There are 13 residues in the CDR3. CDR3 in DNA: TGTGCCAGCAGCCAGGGCGCCTACAATGAGCAGTTCTTC. This sequence encodes CASSQGAYNEQFF.

The V gene is TRBV2, the J gene TRBJ2-1; weak D call: TRBD2 (6 bases). CDR3 length equals 15 residues. Trimming took 6 bases from V and 5 from J, leaving 17 bases between them. The V gene's germline CDR1 is SNHLY and CDR2 FYNNEI. CDR3 sequence: CASRPAGSGNNEQFF. Written as DNA, the CDR3 is TGTGCCAGCAGGCCTGCCGGGAGCGGAAACAATGAGCAGTTCTTC.

This rearrangement joins TRBV11-3 to TRBJ2-1, with 9 positions matching TRBD2. From germline, CDR1 is SGHNT and CDR2 YENEEA. J gave up 9 bases and V 5 bases, and 5 bases lay outside the gene matches. This CDR3 has 13 residues. As DNA, the CDR3 is TGTGCCAGCAGCCTTAGCGGGAGCGGTGAGCAGTTCTTC. Translated: CASSLSGSGEQFF.

This rearrangement joins TRBV10-1 to TRBJ2-5; D might be TRBD2 (6 bases). Germline-derived CDR1 and CDR2 are WNHNN and SYGVQD (reference sequence). The CDR3 spans 14 residues. The ends were cut back, 0 bases at V and 5 bases at J, with 10 bases in the middle. CDR3 in amino acids: CASSESGGGETQYF. In DNA form, the CDR3 reads TGCGCCAGCAGTGAGTCAGGTGGAGGGGAGACCCAGTACTTC.

The CDR3 loop reads CASSSPEPGQGAYFGGYTF. The CDR3 DNA is TGTGCCAGCAGCTCCCCTGAACCGGGACAGGGGGCATATTTTGGAGGCTACACCTTC. The chain joins TRBV7-9 to TRBJ1-2, with 12 bases identical to TRBD1. The CDR3 length is 19 residues. Germline values: CDR1 SEHNR, CDR2 FQNEAQ (reference sequence). J was trimmed by 8 bases and V by 4 bases; bases with no gene match: 20.

The chain is built from TRBV28 and TRBJ2-3; 7 bases line up with TRBD2. The V and J ends lost 7 bases and 3 bases, in that order; junction bases with no gene match: 7. The CDR3 totals 14 residues. CDR1 is MDHEN and CDR2 is SYDVKM in the germline V gene. The CDR3 loop reads CASKGGSLTDTQYF. The DNA of the CDR3 is TGTGCCAGCAAAGGCGGGAGTTTAACAGATACGCAGTATTTT.

The chain carries TRBV11-3 and TRBJ2-5; 9 positions agree with TRBD2. The V gene's germline CDR1 is SGHNT and CDR2 YENEEA. The CDR3 runs 12 residues. Unmatched junction bases numbered 2, after V lost 8 bases and J lost 4 bases. The CDR3 protein is CASAGGGETQYF. Written as DNA, the CDR3 is TGTGCCAGCGCGGGAGGGGGAGAGACCCAGTACTTC. The full variable domain, its missing parts supplied by reference TRBV11-3 and TRBJ2-5, is EAGVVQSPRYKIIEKKQPVAFWCNPISGHNTLYWYLQNLGQGPELLIRYENEEAVDDSQLPKDRFSAERLKGVDSTLKIQPAELGDSAVYLCASAGGGETQYFGPGTRLLVL.

The chain has TRBV18 and TRBJ1-2; no reliable D call. The CDR3 contains 16 residues. Germline assignment: CDR1 KGHSH and CDR2 LQKENI. The V gene lost 3 bases and the J gene lost 2 bases, with 16 bases spanning the gap. The DNA of the CDR3 is TGTGCCAGCTCACCCGGATTAAGCGGAGTAAACTATGGCTACACCTTC. Residues: CASSPGLSGVNYGYTF. The full variable domain, completed using reference TRBV18 and TRBJ1-2, is NAGVMQNPRHLVRRRGQEARLRCSPMKGHSHVYWYRQLPEEGLKFMVYLQKENIIDESGMPKERFSAEFPKEGPSILRIQQVVRGDSAAYFCASSPGLSGVNYGYTFGSGTRLTVV.

The chain carries TRBV3-1 (or the pseudogene TRBV3-2) and TRBJ2-1; D is perhaps TRBD2 (6 bases). Germline V gene data show CDR1 as LGHDT and CDR2 as YNNKEL (reference sequence). The CDR3 sequence is 14 residues long. Trimming stripped 4 bases from V and 4 bases from J, with 11 bases between. This chain's CDR3 is CASSLERAYNEQFF. CDR3 nucleotide sequence: TGTGCCAGCAGCCTGGAGCGGGCGTACAATGAGCAGTTCTTC.